The 10 T cell receptor beta chains reported below all come from one sample, sequenced in a study of CD8 T cells in Susac syndrome. The RNA, roughly 0.45 to 1 ug, was put through reverse transcription using random hexamers. TCRdb called the immunoSEQ multiplex PCR reads again in MiXCR, with one record for every CDR3 protein. The sample has about 180,000 distinct CDR3 sequences, about 96% seen once. The sample was CD4+ T cells from PBMCs. The receptors derive from a human donor with Susac syndrome.

The chain recombines TRBV18 with TRBJ1-2; 7 bases map to TRBD1. The germline CDR1 and CDR2 sequences are KGHSH and LQKENI. V was clipped by 3 bases and J by 1 base; unmatched bases: 5. There are 15 residues in the CDR3. For the CDR3, the DNA is TGTGCCAGCTCACCCAATGGACAGGATAACTATGGCTACACCTTC. Protein sequence: CASSPNGQDNYGYTF. The full variable domain, with the rest looked up from reference TRBV18 and TRBJ1-2, is NAGVMQNPRHLVRRRGQEARLRCSPMKGHSHVYWYRQLPEEGLKFMVYLQKENIIDESGMPKERFSAEFPKEGPSILRIQQVVRGDSAAYFCASSPNGQDNYGYTFGSGTRLTVV.

The table lists this clonotype with a count of one. This sequence joins TRBV15 and TRBJ1-4; the match to TRBD1 covers 8 bases. V shed 5 bases and J 7 bases; nucleotides not matched to a gene: 6. From germline, CDR1 is LNHNV and CDR2 YYDKDF (reference sequence). The CDR3 is 14 residues long. The CDR3 coding sequence is TGTGCCACCAGCGCCGACAGGGGTACTGAAAAACTGTTTTTT. It is translated as CATSADRGTEKLFF.

This chain joins TRBV6-6 and TRBJ2-5; 8 nucleotides agree with TRBD2. The germline CDR1 and CDR2 sequences are MNHNY and SVGAGI (reference sequence). The ends lost 2 bases at V and 5 bases at J; junction bases unmatched: 4. The CDR3 totals 14 residues. The CDR3 region is CASSYGTSQETQYF. The CDR3 region has the DNA TGTGCCAGCAGTTACGGGACTAGTCAGGAGACCCAGTACTTC.

This chain joins TRBV3-1 and TRBJ1-5, with 9 bases aligning to TRBD1. This CDR3 spans 14 amino acids. J gave up 6 bases and V 4 bases, and 4 bases lay outside the gene matches. Germline V CDR1 and CDR2: LGHDT, YNNKEL (reference sequence). This CDR3 reads CASSPMTGGQPQHF. The CDR3 DNA is TGTGCCAGCAGCCCAATGACAGGGGGTCAGCCCCAGCATTTT.

The chain has TRBV11-2 and TRBJ2-1, with D unresolved. The germline V gene has CDR1 SGHAT and CDR2 FQNNGV. This CDR3 is 18 amino acids long. Trimming cost V 7 bases and J 7 bases, with 29 bases left between them. The CDR3 region is CASMVPTTLEGFRNEQFF. The CDR3 DNA follows: TGTGCCAGCATGGTGCCAACAACCCTCGAAGGTTTCAGAAATGAGCAGTTCTTC.

The chain links TRBV29-1 to TRBJ2-3; 9 positions match TRBD2. The CDR3 has 14 residues. Trimming at V came to 6 bases and at J to 3 bases, leaving 7 bases not matched to a gene. Germline lookup yields CDR1 SQVTM and CDR2 ANQGSEA. The CDR3 loop reads CSVARAGGTDTQYF. The CDR3 DNA is TGCAGCGTCGCTAGAGCGGGGGGAACAGATACGCAGTATTTT.

The chain uses TRBV24-1 and TRBJ1-5; 9 positions match TRBD1. Germline V CDR1 and CDR2: KGHDR, SFDVKD. This CDR3 region has 16 residues. After removal of 3 bases from V and 2 bases from J, the junction contained 4 bases not matched to a gene. CDR3 sequence (DNA): TGTGCCACCAGTGATCCGGACAGGGGAGGCAATCAGCCCCAGCATTTT. Its translation is CATSDPDRGGNQPQHF.

J is TRBJ2-5 and V is TRBV29-1; the match to TRBD1 covers 7 bases. This CDR3 is built from 14 residues. Germline V lookup: CDR1 SQVTM, CDR2 ANQGSEA. J gave up 3 bases and V 6 bases, and 10 bases lay outside the gene matches. The CDR3 nucleotides read TGCAGCGTACGGCCGGGGACAGATAAAGAGACCCAGTACTTC. Encoded protein: CSVRPGTDKETQYF.

The genes are TRBV2 and TRBJ2-1, with D unresolved. This CDR3 is built from 13 residues. V was cut by 3 bases and J by 6 bases, with 9 bases left in between. Germline CDR1 reads SNHLY; CDR2 reads FYNNEI. The CDR3 region is CASSDTRANEQFF. CDR3 nucleotide sequence: TGTGCCAGCAGTGATACTCGGGCCAATGAGCAGTTCTTC.

The chain links TRBV2 to TRBJ1-4, with unresolved D. The CDR3 has 12 amino acids. The germline CDR1 and CDR2 sequences are SNHLY and FYNNEI. The V end lost 0 bases, the J end lost 10 bases, and 6 bases lay between the germline ends. This CDR3 reads CASSEALGKLFF. DNA for the CDR3: TGTGCCAGCAGTGAAGCTCTGGGAAAACTGTTTTTT.